These 6 T cell receptor beta chains share one sample of origin, sequenced in a study of CXCR3-negative and CXCR3-positive naive CD8 T cells. These TCRs' antigens remain unknown. The method, 5' RACE with UMI labels, was used to prepare the TRB cDNA libraries. Reanalyzing the 5' RACE reads, TCRdb keeps one entry per CDR3 protein, without DNA. The sample has roughly 130,000 distinct CDR3 sequences; the top ten hold 0.59%. Study-level points and caveats: CXCR3-positive naive cells carried more hydrophobic TRB CDR3s than CXCR3-negative naive cells did.

Sequencing was performed on naive CXCR3+ CD8+ T cells from blood. The subset here: CD45RO-CCR7+CD27+CD95- naive CD8+ T cells expressing CXCR3 (TNR3+). The source is a human donor in good health. Some clones in this sample may be carry-over from other donors' samples.

The chain has TRBV15 and TRBJ1-1; TCRdb's D gene call, TRBD1, goes unchecked for lack of DNA. CDR1 LNHNV and CDR2 YYDKDF come from the germline V gene (reference sequence). This CDR3 is built from 18 residues. CDR3 loop: CATSRNRDREASDTEAFF.

The chain uses TRBV30 and TRBJ2-7; absent DNA, TCRdb's TRBD1 call cannot be checked. Per germline, CDR1 GTSNPN and CDR2 SVGIG (reference sequence). The CDR3 loop spans 13 amino acids. This CDR3 is CAWSVGQYYEQYF.

The chain's CDR3 is CSSRAGNQPQHF. The chain carries TRBV20-1 and TRBJ1-5; the D gene TCRdb calls, TRBD1, cannot be checked with no DNA. CDR1 is DFQATT, CDR2 SNEGSKA, per germline (reference sequence). CDR3 size: 12 residues.

This sequence joins TRBV11-2 and TRBJ2-5; absent DNA, TCRdb's TRBD2 call cannot be checked. The CDR3 is made up of 17 amino acids. Germline-derived CDR1 and CDR2 are SGHAT and FQNNGV. The CDR3: CASSLGPSGRVGETQYF.

The chain uses TRBV6-2 or TRBV6-3 and TRBJ2-3. Germline V gene data show CDR1 as MNHEY and CDR2 as SVGEGT. There are 13 residues in the CDR3. This CDR3 is CASSYTGSDTQYF.

The chain employs TRBV10-3 and TRBJ2-5; the D call from TCRdb, TRBD1, cannot be confirmed without DNA. The CDR3 has 17 amino acids. Germline V gene data show CDR1 as ENHRY and CDR2 as SYGVKD. The CDR3 region is CAISEIWTGGFQETQYF.